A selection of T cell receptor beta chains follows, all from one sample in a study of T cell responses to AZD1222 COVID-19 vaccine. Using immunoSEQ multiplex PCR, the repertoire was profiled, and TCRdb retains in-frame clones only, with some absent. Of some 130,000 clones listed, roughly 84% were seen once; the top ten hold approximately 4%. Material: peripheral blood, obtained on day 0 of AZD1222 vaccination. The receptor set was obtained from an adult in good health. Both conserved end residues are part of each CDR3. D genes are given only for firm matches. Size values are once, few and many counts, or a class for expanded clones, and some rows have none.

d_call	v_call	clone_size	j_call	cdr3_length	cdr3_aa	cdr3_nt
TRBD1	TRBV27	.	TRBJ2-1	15	CASGPGQGIYNEQFF	TGTGCCAGCGGCCCGGGACAGGGCATCTACAATGAGCAGTTCTTC
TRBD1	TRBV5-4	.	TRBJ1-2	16	CASTSVQGGVNYGYTF	TGTGCCAGCACCTCTGTTCAGGGGGGGGTTAACTATGGCTACACCTTC
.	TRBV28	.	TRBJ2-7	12	CASATSVYEQYF	TGTGCCAGCGCGACTAGTGTCTACGAGCAGTACTTC
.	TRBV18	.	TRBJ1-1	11	CASSPVTEAFF	TGTGCCAGCTCGCCGGTCACTGAAGCTTTCTTT
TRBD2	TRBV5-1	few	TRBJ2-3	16	CASSLGLAGVPDTQYF	TGCGCCAGCAGCCTAGGACTAGCGGGGGTTCCAGATACGCAGTATTTT
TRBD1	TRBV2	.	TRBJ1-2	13	CASSPGQSWGYTF	TGTGCCAGCAGTCCGGGACAGTCGTGGGGCTACACCTTC
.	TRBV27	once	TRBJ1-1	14	CASSLHRENTEAFF	TGTGCCAGCAGTTTACACAGAGAGAACACTGAAGCTTTCTTT
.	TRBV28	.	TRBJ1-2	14	CATHDRMINYGYTF	TGTGCCACCCACGACAGAATGATTAACTATGGCTACACCTTC
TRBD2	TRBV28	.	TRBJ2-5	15	CASSPTGGLSETQYF	TGTGCCAGCAGTCCGACGGGGGGGCTCTCTGAGACCCAGTACTTC
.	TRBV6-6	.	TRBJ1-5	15	CASTRSGGGGQPQHF	TGTGCCAGCACCCGTTCCGGGGGAGGTGGTCAGCCCCAGCATTTT
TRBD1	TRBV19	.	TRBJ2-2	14	CASSIDRGTGELFF	TGTGCCAGTAGTATAGACAGGGGGACCGGGGAGCTGTTTTTT
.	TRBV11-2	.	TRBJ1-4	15	CASSPGFVNNEKLFF	TGTGCCAGCAGCCCAGGCTTCGTGAATAATGAAAAACTGTTTTTT
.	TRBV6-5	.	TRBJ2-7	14	CASTPRGGPSEQYF	TGTGCCAGCACTCCCCGTGGGGGGCCGAGTGAGCAGTACTTC
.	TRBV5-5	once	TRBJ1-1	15	CASSLVGTLNTEAFF	TGTGCCAGCAGCTTGGTGGGGACACTCAACACTGAAGCTTTCTTT
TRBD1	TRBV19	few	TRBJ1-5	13	CASTTGGNQPQHF	TGTGCCAGTACTACAGGGGGCAATCAGCCCCAGCATTTT
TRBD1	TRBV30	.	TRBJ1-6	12	CAWSRTQGPLHF	TGTGCCTGGAGTAGGACACAGGGGCCCCTCCACTTT
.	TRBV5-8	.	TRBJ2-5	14	CASSLVPVQETQYF	TGTGCCAGCAGCTTGGTTCCAGTCCAAGAGACCCAGTACTTC
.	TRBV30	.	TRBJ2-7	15	CAWSVRGTRLNEQYF	TGTGCCTGGAGTGTACGGGGGACGCGGTTAAACGAGCAGTACTTC
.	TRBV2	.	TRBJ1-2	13	CASSVEENHGYTF	TGTGCCAGCAGTGTTGAGGAGAACCATGGCTACACCTTC
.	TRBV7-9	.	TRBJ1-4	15	CASSLAQAGNEKLFF	TGTGCCAGCAGCTTAGCGCAGGCGGGGAATGAAAAACTGTTTTTT
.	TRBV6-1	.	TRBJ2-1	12	CASSEFKAPQFF	TGTGCCAGCAGTGAATTTAAGGCTCCGCAGTTCTTC
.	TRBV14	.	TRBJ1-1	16	CASSQSRGAPNTEAFF	TGTGCCAGCAGCCAGTCACGGGGGGCCCCGAACACTGAAGCTTTCTTT
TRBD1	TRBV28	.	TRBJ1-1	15	CATRGQGAFSTEAFF	TGTGCCACCCGGGGGCAGGGGGCTTTTAGCACTGAAGCTTTCTTT
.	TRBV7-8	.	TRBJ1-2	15	CASSPHHARTGGYTF	TGTGCCAGCAGCCCCCATCACGCCCGGACGGGTGGCTACACCTTC
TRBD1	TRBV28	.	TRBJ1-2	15	CASSPGTGGLYGYTF	TGTGCCAGCAGTCCCGGGACAGGGGGACTCTATGGCTACACCTTC
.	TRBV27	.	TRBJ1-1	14	CASRSQGENTEAFF	TGTGCCAGCAGATCCCAGGGAGAGAACACTGAAGCTTTCTTT
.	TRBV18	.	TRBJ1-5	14	CASRVAESNQPQHF	TGTGCCAGTCGGGTAGCAGAGTCCAATCAGCCCCAGCATTTT
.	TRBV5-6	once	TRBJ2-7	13	CASSLGQLAEQYF	TGTGCCAGCAGCTTGGGCCAGTTGGCCGAGCAGTACTTC
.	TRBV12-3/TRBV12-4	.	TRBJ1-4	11	CASRLSGELFF	TGTGCCAGCAGGCTGTCGGGGGAACTGTTTTTT
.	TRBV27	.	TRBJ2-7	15	CASSLNILSSYEQYF	TGTGCCAGCAGTTTGAATATCCTGAGCTCCTACGAGCAGTACTTC
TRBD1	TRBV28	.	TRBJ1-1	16	CASRSTDRGGWTEAFF	TGTGCCAGCAGATCAACGGACAGGGGGGGTTGGACTGAAGCTTTCTTT
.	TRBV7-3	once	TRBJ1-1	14	CASSLLGQNTEAFF	TGTGCCAGCAGCTTATTGGGCCAGAACACTGAAGCTTTCTTT
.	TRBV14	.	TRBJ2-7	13	CASSQQGNYEQYF	TGTGCCAGCAGCCAACAGGGGAATTACGAGCAGTACTTC
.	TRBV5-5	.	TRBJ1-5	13	CASSLASNQPQHF	TGTGCCAGCAGCTTGGCAAGCAATCAGCCCCAGCATTTT
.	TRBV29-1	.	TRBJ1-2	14	CSVVAGRANYGYTF	TGCAGCGTTGTCGCTGGCAGGGCTAACTATGGCTACACCTTC
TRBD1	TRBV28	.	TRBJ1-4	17	CASSPPPPQGAGEKLFF	TGTGCCAGCAGTCCACCCCCACCCCAGGGGGCGGGTGAAAAACTGTTTTTT
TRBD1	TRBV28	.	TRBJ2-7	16	CASSSPRQGYGNEQYF	TGTGCCAGCAGCTCTCCTCGACAGGGTTATGGGAACGAGCAGTACTTC
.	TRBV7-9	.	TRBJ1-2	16	CASSLAVGGFTYGYTF	TGTGCCAGCAGCTTAGCCGTCGGGGGCTTCACTTATGGCTACACCTTC
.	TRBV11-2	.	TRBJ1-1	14	CASSLVGGGTEAFF	TGTGCCAGCAGCTTAGTAGGAGGGGGCACTGAAGCTTTCTTT
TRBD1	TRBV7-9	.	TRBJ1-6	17	CASSRGTGRFGASPLHF	TGTGCCAGCAGCAGAGGGACAGGTCGTTTCGGGGCTTCACCCCTCCACTTT
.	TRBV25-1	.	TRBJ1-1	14	CASSVGQWGSEAFF	TGTGCCAGCAGTGTTGGACAGTGGGGAAGTGAAGCTTTCTTT
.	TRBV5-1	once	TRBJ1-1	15	CASSLVGLLDTEAFF	TGCGCCAGCAGCTTGGTTGGTCTTTTGGACACTGAAGCTTTCTTT
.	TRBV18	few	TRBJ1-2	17	CASSPPTDQVGGHGYTF	TGTGCCAGCTCACCACCCACGGACCAGGTTGGGGGCCATGGCTACACCTTC
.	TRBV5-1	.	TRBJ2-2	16	CASSLVAGANTGELFF	TGCGCCAGCAGCTTGGTCGCAGGGGCGAACACCGGGGAGCTGTTTTTT
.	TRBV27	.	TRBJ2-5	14	CASIVGEYQETQYF	TGTGCCAGCATCGTAGGGGAGTACCAAGAGACCCAGTACTTC
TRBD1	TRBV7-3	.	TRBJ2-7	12	CASSFDRGPQYF	TGTGCCAGCAGCTTTGACAGGGGGCCGCAGTACTTC
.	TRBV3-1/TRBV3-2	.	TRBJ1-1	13	CASSQERRTEAFF	TGTGCCAGCAGCCAAGAGAGGAGGACAGAAGCTTTCTTT